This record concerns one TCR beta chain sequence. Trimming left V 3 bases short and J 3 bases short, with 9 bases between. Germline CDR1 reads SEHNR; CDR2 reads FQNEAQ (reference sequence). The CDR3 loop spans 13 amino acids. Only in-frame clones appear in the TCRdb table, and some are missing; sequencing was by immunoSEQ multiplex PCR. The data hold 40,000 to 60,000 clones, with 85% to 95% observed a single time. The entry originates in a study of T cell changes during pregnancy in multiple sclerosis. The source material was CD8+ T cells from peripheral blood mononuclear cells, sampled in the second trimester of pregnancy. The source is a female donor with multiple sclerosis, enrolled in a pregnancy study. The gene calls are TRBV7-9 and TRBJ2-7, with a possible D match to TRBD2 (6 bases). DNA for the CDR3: TGTGCCAGCAGCTTTTCGGGGGACTACGAGCAGTACTTC. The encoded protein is CASSFSGDYEQYF.